This TCR beta chain was found in a study of blood T cell repertoires in COVID-19. Profiled with immunoSEQ multiplex PCR; TCRdb holds only in-frame clones, not every one. Among some 170,000 clones listed, 70% to 90% were seen once. This CDR3 is built from 15 residues. CDR1 LNHDA and CDR2 SQIVND come from the germline V gene (reference sequence). V shed 5 bases and J 5 bases; nucleotides not matched to a gene: 8. This TCR derives from a man aged 35 to 55 who had recovered from COVID-19. V usage is TRBV19 and J usage is TRBJ1-1; 10 positions agree with TRBD1. Input material: PBMCs or T cells enriched from blood (not recorded which). The CDR3 DNA is TGTGCCAGTAGTCCCGGGGACAGGGGTAGAACTGAAGCTTTCTTT. Amino acid sequence: CASSPGDRGRTEAFF.